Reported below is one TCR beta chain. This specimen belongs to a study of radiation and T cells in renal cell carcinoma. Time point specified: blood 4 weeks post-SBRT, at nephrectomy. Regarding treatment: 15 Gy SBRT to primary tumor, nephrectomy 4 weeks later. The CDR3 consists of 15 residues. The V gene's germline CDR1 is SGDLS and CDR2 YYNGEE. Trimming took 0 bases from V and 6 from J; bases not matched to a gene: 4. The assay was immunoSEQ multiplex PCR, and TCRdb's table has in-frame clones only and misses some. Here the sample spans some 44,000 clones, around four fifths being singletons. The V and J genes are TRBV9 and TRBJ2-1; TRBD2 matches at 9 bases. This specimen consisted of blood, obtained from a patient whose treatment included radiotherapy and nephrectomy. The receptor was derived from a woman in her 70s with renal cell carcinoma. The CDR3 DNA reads TGTGCCAGCAGCGTAGGTGGGACTAGCAGCAATGAGCAGTTCTTC. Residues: CASSVGGTSSNEQFF. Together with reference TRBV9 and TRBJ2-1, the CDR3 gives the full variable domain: DSGVTQTPKHLITATGQRVTLRCSPRSGDLSVYWYQQSLDQGLQFLIQYYNGEERAKGNILERFSAQQFPDLHSELNLSSLELGDSALYFCASSVGGTSSNEQFFGPGTRLTVL.